The present T cell receptor beta chain was sequenced within a study of tumor-infiltrating lymphocytes in primary liver carcinoma. The CDR3 has 14 amino acids. From germline, CDR1 is MNHEY and CDR2 SVGEGT. The authors made TCR beta cDNA from roughly 480 ng total RNA with a constant-region primer. Three nested multiplex PCR rounds, a slightly modified ARM-PCR method, built the TCR beta libraries. TRBV1-TRBV30 forward primers and a C-beta reverse primer were used in the first two PCR rounds, which each ran for 9 to 10 cycles. TCRdb passed the multiplex PCR reads through MiXCR, listing each CDR3 protein once. The data contain more than 30,000 distinct CDR3 sequences, about 82% of them singletons. Total RNA and DNA came together from around 20-30 mg of bulk tissue without cell sorting. On this clonotype itself: The junction differs from germline at one of its ends, possibly a read error.

The clonotype originates from a man aged 35-49 years with primary liver carcinoma and hepatitis B virus infection. The chain has TRBV6-2 or TRBV6-3 and TRBJ1-1; D gene uncertain. Specimen: liver tumor tissue from sampling region 5. This sample's subset: tumor region T5, tumor centre. CDR3 nucleotide sequence: TGTGCCAACAGTTACTGGTTGGGCTCCACTGAAACTTTCTTT. Translation: CANSYWLGSTETFF.